This entry features one TCR beta chain sequence. This sample stems from a study of CD8 T cells in Susac syndrome. Relapsing-remitting disease, either stable or active, was present in the treatment-naive patients who were the multiple sclerosis controls. Random hexamers served to reverse transcribe roughly 0.5 to 1 ug RNA. The method of amplification for TCR beta CDR3 was immunoSEQ multiplex PCR, covering 54 Vbeta and 13 Jbeta. Using its own MiXCR run on the immunoSEQ multiplex PCR reads, TCRdb lists one record per CDR3 protein. The profile shows fewer than 350,000 distinct CDR3 sequences, approximately 89% of them singletons. Trimming left V 6 bases short and J 0 bases short, with 14 bases between. There are 15 residues in the CDR3. Germline loops: CDR1 GTSNPN, CDR2 SVGIG (reference sequence).

The sequenced material came from CD8+ T cells from PBMCs. The chain uses TRBV30 and TRBJ2-2; perhaps TRBD2 as D (5 bases). The origin of this receptor is a human donor with multiple sclerosis. The CDR3 DNA reads TGTGCCTGTAGGTTCGGGGTTGCGAACACCGGGGAGCTGTTTTTT. It yields the protein CACRFGVANTGELFF.